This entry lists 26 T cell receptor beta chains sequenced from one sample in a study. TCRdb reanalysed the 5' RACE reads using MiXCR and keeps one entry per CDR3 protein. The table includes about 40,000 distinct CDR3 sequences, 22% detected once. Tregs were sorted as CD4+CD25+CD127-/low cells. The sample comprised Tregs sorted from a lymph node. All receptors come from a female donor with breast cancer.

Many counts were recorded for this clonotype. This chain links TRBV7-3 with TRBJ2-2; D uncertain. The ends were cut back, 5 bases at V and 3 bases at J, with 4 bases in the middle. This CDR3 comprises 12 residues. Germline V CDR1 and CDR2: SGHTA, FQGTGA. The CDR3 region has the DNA TGTGCCAGCAGCCGGGACACCGGGGAGCTGTTTTTT. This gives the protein CASSRDTGELFF.

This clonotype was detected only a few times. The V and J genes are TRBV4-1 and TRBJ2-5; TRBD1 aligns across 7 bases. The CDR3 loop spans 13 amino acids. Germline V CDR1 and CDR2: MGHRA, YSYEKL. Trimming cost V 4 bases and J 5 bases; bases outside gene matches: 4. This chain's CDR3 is CASSLNRGETQYF. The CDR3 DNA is TGCGCCAGCAGCCTCAACAGGGGTGAGACCCAGTACTTC.

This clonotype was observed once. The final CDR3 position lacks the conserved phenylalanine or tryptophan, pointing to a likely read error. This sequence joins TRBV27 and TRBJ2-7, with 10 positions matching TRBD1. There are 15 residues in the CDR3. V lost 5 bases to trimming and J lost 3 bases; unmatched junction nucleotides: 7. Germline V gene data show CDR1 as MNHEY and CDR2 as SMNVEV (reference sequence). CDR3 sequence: CASSPGTGDHYEQYL. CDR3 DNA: TGTGCCAGCAGTCCCGGGACAGGGGACCACTACGAGCAGTACCTC.

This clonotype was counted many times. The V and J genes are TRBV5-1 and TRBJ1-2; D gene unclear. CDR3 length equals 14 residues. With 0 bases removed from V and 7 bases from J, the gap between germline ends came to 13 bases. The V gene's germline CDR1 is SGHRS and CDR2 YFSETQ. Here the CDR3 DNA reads TGCGCCAGCAGCTTGGATGGGGAGCTGCGTGGCTACACCTTC. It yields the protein CASSLDGELRGYTF.

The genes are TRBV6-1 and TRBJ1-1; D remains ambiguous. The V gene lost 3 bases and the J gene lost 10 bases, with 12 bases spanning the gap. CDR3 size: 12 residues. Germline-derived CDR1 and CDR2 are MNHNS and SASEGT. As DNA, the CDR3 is TGTGCCAGCAGTGATCTGCCGCTTGGAGCTTTCTTT. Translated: CASSDLPLGAFF.

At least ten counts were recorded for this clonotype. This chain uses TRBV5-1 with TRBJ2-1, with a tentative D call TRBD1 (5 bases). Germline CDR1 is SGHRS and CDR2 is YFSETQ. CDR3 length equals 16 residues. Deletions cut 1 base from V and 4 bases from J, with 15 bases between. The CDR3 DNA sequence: TGCGCCAGCAGCTTGCAGGGTATTCCCCTATACAATGAGCAGTTCTTC. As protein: CASSLQGIPLYNEQFF.

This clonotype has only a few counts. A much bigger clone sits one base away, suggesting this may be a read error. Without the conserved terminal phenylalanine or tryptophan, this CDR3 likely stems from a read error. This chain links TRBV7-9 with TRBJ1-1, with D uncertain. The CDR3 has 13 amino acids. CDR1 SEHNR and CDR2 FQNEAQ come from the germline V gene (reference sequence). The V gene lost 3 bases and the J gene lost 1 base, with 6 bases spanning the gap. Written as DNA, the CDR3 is TGTGCCAGCAGCTTTGCGGCGAACACTGAAGCTTTCTCT. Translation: CASSFAANTEAFS.

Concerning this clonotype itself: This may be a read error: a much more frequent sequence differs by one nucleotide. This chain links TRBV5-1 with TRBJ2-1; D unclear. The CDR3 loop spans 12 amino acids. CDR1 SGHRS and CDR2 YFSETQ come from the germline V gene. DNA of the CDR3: TGCGCATCCGGGTCGCCCGGCAATGAGCAGTTCTTC. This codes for CASGSPGNEQFF.

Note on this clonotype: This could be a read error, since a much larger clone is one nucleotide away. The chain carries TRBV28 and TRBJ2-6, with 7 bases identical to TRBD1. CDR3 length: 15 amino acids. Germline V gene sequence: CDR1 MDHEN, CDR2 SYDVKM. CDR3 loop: CASSLGGSGASVLTF. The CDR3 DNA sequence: TGTGCCAGCAGTCTAGGGGGCTCTGGGGCCAGCGTCCTGACTTTC.

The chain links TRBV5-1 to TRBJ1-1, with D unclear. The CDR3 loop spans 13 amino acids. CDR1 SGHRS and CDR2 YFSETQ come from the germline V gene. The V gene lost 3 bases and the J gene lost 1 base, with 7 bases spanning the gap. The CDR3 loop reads CASSSQENTEAFF. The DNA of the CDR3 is TGCGCCAGCAGCTCGCAAGAGAACACTGAAGCTTTCTTT.

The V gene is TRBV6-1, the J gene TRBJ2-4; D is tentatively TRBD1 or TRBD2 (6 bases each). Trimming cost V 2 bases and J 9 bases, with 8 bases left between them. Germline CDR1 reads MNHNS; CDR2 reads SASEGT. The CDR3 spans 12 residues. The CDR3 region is CASSERGVIQYF. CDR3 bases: TGTGCCAGCAGTGAAAGGGGGGTCATTCAGTACTTC.

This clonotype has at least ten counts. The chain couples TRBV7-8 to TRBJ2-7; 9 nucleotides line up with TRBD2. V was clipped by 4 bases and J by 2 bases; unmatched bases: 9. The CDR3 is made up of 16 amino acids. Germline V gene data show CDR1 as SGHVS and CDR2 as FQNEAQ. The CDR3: CASSSRSGRPTYEQYF. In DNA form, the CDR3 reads TGTGCCAGCAGCTCCCGGAGCGGGAGGCCTACCTACGAGCAGTACTTC.

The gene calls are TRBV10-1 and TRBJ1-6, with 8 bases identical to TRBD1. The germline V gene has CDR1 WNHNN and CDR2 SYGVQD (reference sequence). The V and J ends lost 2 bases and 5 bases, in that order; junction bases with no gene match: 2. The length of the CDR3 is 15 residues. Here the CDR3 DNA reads TGCGCCAGCAGTGAGCCGGGACAGGATAATTCACCCCTCCACTTT. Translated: CASSEPGQDNSPLHF.

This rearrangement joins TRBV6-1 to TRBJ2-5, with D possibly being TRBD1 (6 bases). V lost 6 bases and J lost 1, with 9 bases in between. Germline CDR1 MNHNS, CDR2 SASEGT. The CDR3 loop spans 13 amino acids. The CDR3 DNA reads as TGTGCCAGCAGCCGACAGGTCCAAGAGACCCAGTACTTC. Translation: CASSRQVQETQYF.

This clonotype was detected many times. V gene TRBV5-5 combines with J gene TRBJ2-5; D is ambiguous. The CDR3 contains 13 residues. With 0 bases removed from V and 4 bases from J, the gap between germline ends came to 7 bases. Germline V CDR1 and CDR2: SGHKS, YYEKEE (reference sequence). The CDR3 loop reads CASSLGWPETQYF. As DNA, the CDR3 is TGTGCCAGCAGCTTGGGATGGCCAGAGACCCAGTACTTC.

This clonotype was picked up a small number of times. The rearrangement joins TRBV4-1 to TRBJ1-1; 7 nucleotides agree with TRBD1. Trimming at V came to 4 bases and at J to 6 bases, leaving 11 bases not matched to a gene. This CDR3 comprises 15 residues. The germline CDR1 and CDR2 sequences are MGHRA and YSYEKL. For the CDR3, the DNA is TGCGCCAGCAGCCCCGAACCTCAAGGGACAGCTGAAGCTTTCTTT. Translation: CASSPEPQGTAEAFF.

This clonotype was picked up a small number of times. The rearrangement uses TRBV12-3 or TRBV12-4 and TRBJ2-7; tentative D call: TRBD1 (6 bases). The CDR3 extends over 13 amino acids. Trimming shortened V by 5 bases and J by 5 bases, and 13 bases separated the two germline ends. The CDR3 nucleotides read TGTGCCAGCAGTGGAAACAGGGTCCACGAGCAGTACTTC. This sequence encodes CASSGNRVHEQYF.

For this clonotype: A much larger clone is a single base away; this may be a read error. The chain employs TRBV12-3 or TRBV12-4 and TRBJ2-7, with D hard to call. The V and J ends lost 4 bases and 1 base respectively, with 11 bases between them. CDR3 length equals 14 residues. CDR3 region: CASSSNGPSYEQYF. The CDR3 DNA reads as TGTGCCAGCAGTTCTAACGGACCTTCCTACGAGCAGTACTTC.

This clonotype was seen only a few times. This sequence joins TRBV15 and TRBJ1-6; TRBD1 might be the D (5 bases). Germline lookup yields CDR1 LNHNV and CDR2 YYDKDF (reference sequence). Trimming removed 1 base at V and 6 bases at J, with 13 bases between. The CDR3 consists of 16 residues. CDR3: CATSRGVGAINSPLHF. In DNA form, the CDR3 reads TGTGCCACCAGCAGAGGAGTAGGGGCAATTAATTCACCCCTCCACTTT.

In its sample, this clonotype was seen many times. The CDR3 loop reads CASSQDLTGLGIFPLAEAFF. The CDR3 region has the DNA TGTGCCAGCAGCCAAGATCTTACAGGGTTGGGCATTTTTCCGTTGGCTGAAGCTTTCTTT. The J gene is TRBJ1-1, the V gene TRBV3-1; possible D gene TRBD1, 6 bases. The CDR3 sequence is 20 residues long. The germline V and J ends were trimmed by 0 bases and 6 bases, with 29 bases remaining between them. From germline, CDR1 is LGHDT and CDR2 YNNKEL (reference sequence).

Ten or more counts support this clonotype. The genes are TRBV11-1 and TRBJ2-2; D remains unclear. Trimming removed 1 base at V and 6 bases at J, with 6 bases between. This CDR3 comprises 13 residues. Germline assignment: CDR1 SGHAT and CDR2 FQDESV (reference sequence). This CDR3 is CASSLGGAGELFF. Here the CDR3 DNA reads TGTGCCAGCAGCTTAGGTGGGGCCGGGGAGCTGTTTTTT.

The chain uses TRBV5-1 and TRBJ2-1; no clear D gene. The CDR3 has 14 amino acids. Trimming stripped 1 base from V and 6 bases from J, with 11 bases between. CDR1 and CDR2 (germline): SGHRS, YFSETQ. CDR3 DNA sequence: TGCGCCAGCAGCTTGAATCCAGAAAGCAATGAGCAGTTCTTC. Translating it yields CASSLNPESNEQFF.

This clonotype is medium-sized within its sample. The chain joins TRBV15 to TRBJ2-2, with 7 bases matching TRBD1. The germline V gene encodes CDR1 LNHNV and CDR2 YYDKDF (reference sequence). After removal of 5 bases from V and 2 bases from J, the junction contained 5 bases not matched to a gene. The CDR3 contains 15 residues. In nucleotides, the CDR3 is TGTGCCACCAGCGGGACAGCGACTAACACCGGGGAGCTGTTTTTT. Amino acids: CATSGTATNTGELFF.

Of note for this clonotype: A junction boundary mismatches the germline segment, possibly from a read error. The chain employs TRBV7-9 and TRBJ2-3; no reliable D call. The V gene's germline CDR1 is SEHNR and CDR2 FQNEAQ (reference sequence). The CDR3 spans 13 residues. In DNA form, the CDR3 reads TGTACCAGCAGCCCACCCACCACAGATACGCAGTATTTT. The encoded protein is CTSSPPTTDTQYF.

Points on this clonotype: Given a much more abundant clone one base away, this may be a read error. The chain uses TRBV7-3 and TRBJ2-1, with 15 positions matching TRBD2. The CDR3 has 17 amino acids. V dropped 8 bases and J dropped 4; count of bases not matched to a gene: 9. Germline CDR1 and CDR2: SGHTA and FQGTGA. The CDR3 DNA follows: TGTGCCAGCGGCCCCGGACTAGCGGGAGGGAAGTACAATGAGCAGTTCTTC. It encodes CASGPGLAGGKYNEQFF.

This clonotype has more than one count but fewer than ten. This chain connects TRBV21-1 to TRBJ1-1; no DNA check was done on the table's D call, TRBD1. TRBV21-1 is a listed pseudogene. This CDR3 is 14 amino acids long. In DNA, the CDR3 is TGTGCCAGCGGACTCGGGCAGCCAGGGAGTGAAGCTTTCTTT. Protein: CASGLGQPGSEAFF.